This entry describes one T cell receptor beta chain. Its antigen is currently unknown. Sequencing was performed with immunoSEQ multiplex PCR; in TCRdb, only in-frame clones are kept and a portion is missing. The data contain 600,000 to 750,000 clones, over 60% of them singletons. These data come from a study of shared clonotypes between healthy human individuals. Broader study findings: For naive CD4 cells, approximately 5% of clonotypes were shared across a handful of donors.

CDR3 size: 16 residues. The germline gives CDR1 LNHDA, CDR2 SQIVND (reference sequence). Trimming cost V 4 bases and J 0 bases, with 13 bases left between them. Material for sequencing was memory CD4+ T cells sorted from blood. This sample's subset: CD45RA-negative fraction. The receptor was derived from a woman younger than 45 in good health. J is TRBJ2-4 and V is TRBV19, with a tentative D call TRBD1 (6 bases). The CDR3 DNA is TGTGCCAGTAGTAAACTTCAGGGGCAAGCCAAAAACATTCAGTACTTC. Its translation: CASSKLQGQAKNIQYF.